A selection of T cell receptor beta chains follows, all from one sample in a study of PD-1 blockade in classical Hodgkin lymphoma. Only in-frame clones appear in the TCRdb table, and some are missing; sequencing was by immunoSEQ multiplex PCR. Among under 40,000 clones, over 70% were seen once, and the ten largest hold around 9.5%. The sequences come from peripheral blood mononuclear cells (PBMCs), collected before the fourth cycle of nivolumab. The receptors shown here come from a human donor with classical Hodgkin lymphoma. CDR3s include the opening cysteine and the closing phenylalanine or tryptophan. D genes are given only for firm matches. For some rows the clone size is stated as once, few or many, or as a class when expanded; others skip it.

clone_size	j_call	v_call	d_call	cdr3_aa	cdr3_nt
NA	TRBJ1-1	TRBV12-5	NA	CASGLWAPNTEAFF	TGTGCTAGTGGTTTGTGGGCCCCGAACACTGAAGCTTTCTTT
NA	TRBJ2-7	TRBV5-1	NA	CASSLARKGDEQYF	TGCGCCAGCAGCTTGGCGAGGAAAGGAGACGAGCAGTACTTC
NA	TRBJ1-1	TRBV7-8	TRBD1	CASSFNPGTDYTEAFF	TGTGCCAGCAGCTTCAATCCCGGGACAGATTACACTGAAGCTTTCTTT
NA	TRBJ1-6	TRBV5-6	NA	CASSFRTSSYNSPLHF	TGTGCCAGCAGCTTTCGGACGAGCTCCTATAATTCACCCCTCCACTTT
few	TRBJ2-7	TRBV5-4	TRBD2	CASSPPTSGGAHEQYF	TGTGCCAGCAGCCCGCCGACTAGCGGGGGGGCCCACGAGCAGTACTTC
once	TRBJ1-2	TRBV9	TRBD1	CASSVSDRVSYGYTF	TGTGCCAGCAGCGTAAGTGACAGGGTTTCCTATGGCTACACCTTC
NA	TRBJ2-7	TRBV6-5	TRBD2	CASSRGGGAYEQYF	TGTGCCAGCAGCCGAGGCGGGGGGGCATACGAGCAGTACTTC
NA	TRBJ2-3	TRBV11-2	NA	CASSLGGARTDTQYF	TGTGCCAGCAGCCTTGGGGGGGCCCGCACAGATACGCAGTATTTT
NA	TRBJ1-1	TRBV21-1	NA	CASKGPLRECTEAFF	TGTGCCAGCAAAGGACCTCTCAGGGAGTGTACTGAAGCTTTCTTT
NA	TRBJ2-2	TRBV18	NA	CASSQAVTGELFF	TGTGCCAGCTCACAGGCTGTAACCGGGGAGCTGTTTTTT
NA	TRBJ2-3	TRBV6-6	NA	CAISGAGGTDTQYF	TGTGCTATCAGCGGGGCAGGGGGGACAGATACGCAGTATTTT
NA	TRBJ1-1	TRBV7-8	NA	CASSSNSQNTEAFF	TGTGCCAGCAGCTCGAATAGCCAGAACACTGAAGCTTTCTTT
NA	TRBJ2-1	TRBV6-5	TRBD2	CASSSGGNEQFF	TGTGCCAGCAGTTCCGGGGGGAATGAGCAGTTCTTC
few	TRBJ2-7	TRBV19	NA	CASSMSVFGQGGYEQYF	TGTGCCAGTAGTATGTCTGTATTCGGGCAGGGGGGTTACGAGCAGTACTTC